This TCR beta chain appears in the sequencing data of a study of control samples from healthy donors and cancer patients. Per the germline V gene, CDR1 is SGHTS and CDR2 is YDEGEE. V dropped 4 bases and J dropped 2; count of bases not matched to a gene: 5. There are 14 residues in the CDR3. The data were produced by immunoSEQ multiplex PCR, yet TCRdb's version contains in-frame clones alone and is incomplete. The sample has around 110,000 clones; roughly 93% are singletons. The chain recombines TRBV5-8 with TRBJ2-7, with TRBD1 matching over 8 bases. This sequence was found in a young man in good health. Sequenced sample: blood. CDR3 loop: CASSLETGAYEQYV. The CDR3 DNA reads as TGTGCCAGCAGCCTCGAGACAGGGGCCTACGAGCAGTACGTC.